The clone carrying this T cell receptor (beta chain) was recorded only once. The CDR3 has 12 residues. V was pared by 7 bases and J by 2 bases, with 4 bases of the junction left unmatched. Germline V CDR1 and CDR2: SQVTM, ANQGSEA. These data originate in a study of radiotherapy plus CTLA-4 blockade in lung cancer. TCRdb keeps only in-frame clones here, not all; method: immunoSEQ multiplex PCR. The sample yields some 110,000 clones, 85% to 90% seen once. The sample was peripheral blood, taken from a patient treated with radiotherapy plus ipilimumab. This TCR came from a human donor with non-small cell lung cancer that progressed on radiotherapy plus ipilimumab. Some clones in this sample may be carry-over from other donors' samples. The chain links TRBV29-1 to TRBJ2-7; 8 bases agree with TRBD1. This CDR3 reads CSGGQGTYEQYF. CDR3 in DNA: TGCAGCGGAGGACAGGGAACCTACGAGCAGTACTTC.